This is a list of T cell receptor beta chains from one sample in a study of blood T cell repertoires in COVID-19. Here immunoSEQ multiplex PCR was the method, and the copy in TCRdb shows in-frame clones only, minus some. Of some 330,000 clones in the sample, around four fifths were seen once. Sequences were obtained from PBMCs or T cells enriched from blood (not recorded which). The receptors were sampled from a woman aged 50 to 60 who had recovered from COVID-19. The CDR3 runs from the conserved cysteine through the conserved F or W.

v_gene: TRBV4-3; CDR3aa: CASSHELQGMNTEAFF
v_gene: TRBV6-1; CDR3aa: CASSEWGRADEKLFF
v_gene: TRBV14; CDR3aa: CASSPTGDFYEQYF
v_gene: TRBV2; CDR3aa: CASSEGLAGGLNEQFF
v_gene: TRBV4-1; CDR3aa: CASSHTGVRGYTF
v_gene: TRBV5-1; CDR3aa: CASSPPRDSGNTIYF
v_gene: TRBV2; CDR3aa: CASKASFRGGNQPQHF
v_gene: TRBV6-2/TRBV6-3; CDR3aa: CASSYAGIEGRLSYGYTF
v_gene: TRBV18; CDR3aa: CASSRPREGGTGELFF
v_gene: TRBV2; CDR3aa: CASSERGVHTF
v_gene: TRBV10-3; CDR3aa: CAFRAFLNTEAFF
v_gene: TRBV12-3/TRBV12-4; CDR3aa: CASLTSRYGYTF
v_gene: TRBV20-1; CDR3aa: CSASTTYEQYF
v_gene: TRBV10-3; CDR3aa: CAISVGGRDTEAFF
v_gene: TRBV7-2; CDR3aa: CASSLVGLAGDSEQYF
v_gene: TRBV15; CDR3aa: CATSRAGSFTGELFF
v_gene: TRBV19; CDR3aa: CASSIDGTGGYNEQFF
v_gene: TRBV5-8; CDR3aa: CASSPVARNSPLHF
v_gene: TRBV6-5; CDR3aa: CATAGFNYGYTF
v_gene: TRBV27; CDR3aa: CASSLFRTDYGYTF
v_gene: TRBV30; CDR3aa: CAWSSGIGFPPLHF
v_gene: TRBV18; CDR3aa: CASSPGLVFGTGELFF
v_gene: TRBV9; CDR3aa: CASSALDRGTTGDTQYF